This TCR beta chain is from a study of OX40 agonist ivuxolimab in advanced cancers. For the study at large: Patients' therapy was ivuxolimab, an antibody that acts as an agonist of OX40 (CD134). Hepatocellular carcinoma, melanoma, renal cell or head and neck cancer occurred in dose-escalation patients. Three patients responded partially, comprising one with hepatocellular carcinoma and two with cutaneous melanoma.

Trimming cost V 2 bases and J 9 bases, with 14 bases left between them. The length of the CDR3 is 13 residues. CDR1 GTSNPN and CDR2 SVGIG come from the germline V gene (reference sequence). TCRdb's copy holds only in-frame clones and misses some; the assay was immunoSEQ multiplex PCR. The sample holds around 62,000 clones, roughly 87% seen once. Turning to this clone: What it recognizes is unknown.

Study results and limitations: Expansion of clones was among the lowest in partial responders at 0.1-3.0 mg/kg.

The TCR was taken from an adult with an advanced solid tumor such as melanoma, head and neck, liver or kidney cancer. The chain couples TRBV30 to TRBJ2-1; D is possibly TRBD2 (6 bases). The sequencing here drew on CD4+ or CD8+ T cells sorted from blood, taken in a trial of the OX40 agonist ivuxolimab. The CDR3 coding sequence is TGTGCCTGGAGTTCGGATCTGGGGGGTGAGCAGTTCTTC. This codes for CAWSSDLGGEQFF.